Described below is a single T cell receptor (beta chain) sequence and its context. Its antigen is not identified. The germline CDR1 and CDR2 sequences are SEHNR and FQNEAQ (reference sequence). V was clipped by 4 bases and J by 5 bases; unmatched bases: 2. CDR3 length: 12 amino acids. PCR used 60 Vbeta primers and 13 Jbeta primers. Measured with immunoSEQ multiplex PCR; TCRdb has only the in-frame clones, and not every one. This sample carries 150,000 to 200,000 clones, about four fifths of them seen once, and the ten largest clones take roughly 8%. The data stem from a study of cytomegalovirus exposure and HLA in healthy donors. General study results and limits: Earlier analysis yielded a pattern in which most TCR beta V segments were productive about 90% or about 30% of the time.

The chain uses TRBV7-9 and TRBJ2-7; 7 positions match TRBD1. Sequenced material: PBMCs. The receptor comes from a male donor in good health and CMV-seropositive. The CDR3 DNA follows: TGTGCCAGCAGCTCACAGGGGAACGAGCAGTACTTC. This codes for CASSSQGNEQYF.